The entry below describes one T cell receptor (beta chain). This clonotype was counted at least ten times. Which antigen it targets is not known. No base quality information exists; no much larger clone differs at one position. These data are taken from a study of T-cell reconstitution after alpha-beta-depleted transplantation in children (dated by TCRdb to the mid-2010s). Background on the whole study: Using TCR repertoire profiling, the study followed T-cell immune reconstitution in a quantitative way in children after TCRalphabeta/CD19-depleted allogeneic hematopoietic cell transplantation. The study at large found these results: The frequencies of hyperexpanded clones fell over the following months, and after one year, T-cell counts and TCRbeta diversity were mostly attributed to newly produced T cells. In some patients, the high TCRbeta diversity seen at day 60 was put down to recipient T cells and intrathymic progenitors that had survived conditioning. The apparently early alphabetaT-cell count recovery about two months after transplant was reportedly dependent on only several hundred rapidly expanded clones derived from non-depleted graft cells.

The treatment or condition label here, explained by the study, means: allogeneic hematopoietic cell transplantation with graft depleted of TCRalphabeta T cells and CD19 B cells. TCRalphabeta/CD19-depleted allogeneic hematopoietic cell grafts were given to the transplant recipients, all of whom were children. Library preparation was by PCR. Sequencing took place on an Illumina HiSeq 2500. To normalize quantification of the TCRbeta repertoire, the TCR libraries were built with molecular barcoding that relied on unique molecular identifiers. Through fastp at Q25 and MiXCR, TCRdb rebuilt clones from the public reads, retaining in-frame beta chains. Rows with a matching CDR3 protein are joined into one entry that keeps the most common DNA and genes. The sample has around 200,000 distinct CDR3 sequences on record, around 8.4% of them singletons. The ten largest clones capture 35% of the sample. This clonotype was obtained from a male patient between 2 and 9 years old who had a stem cell transplant for acute myeloid leukemia, so the T cells may come from the graft donor. The material was PBMCs, mostly from graft donor cells, obtained 360 days after TCRalphabeta/CD19-depleted stem cell transplant.

In nucleotides, the sequence is TGTGCCACCAGTTCGGACAGCAAAAACATTCAGTACTTC. Protein translation: CATSSDSKNIQYF. Recombination connected TRBV15 to TRBJ2-4; TRBD1 is a weak D gene call, 6 bases matching. CDR1 is given as LNHNV and CDR2 as YYDKDF, both from the germline V gene (reference sequence). V loses 6 bases of germline sequence and J loses 3 bases, and the interval between the two ends is 9 bases. CDR3 length: 13 amino acids, cysteine to phenylalanine. Only the CDR3 DNA is retained, 39 bases long and in frame from the first base.